This T cell receptor beta chain is from a study of blood T cell repertoires in COVID-19. For the study at large: T cells, B-cell-depleted T cells, or PBMCs provided the cDNA or gDNA that served as material.

This clone has only one observation. The CDR3 is 14 residues long. The authors' processing: Reference gene primer amplification gave estimated nucleated cell counts. Some clones are missing from TCRdb's copy, which holds only in-frame ones; the method was immunoSEQ multiplex PCR. V and J calls and clone size are as listed in that table; D and trimming were resolved from the DNA. Of about 67,000 clones in the sample, about 87% are singletons; the top ten hold 6.5% to 9.5%. The TCR was taken from a man in his fifties or sixties with active COVID-19. The genes are TRBV21-1 and TRBJ1-4; TRBD1 is the table's D call and was not checked against the DNA. TRBV21-1 is a pseudogene. The sequenced sample consisted of peripheral blood. The CDR3 region is CASKGTGRDEKLFF. The DNA of the CDR3 is TGTGCCAGCAAGGGGACAGGCCGAGATGAAAAACTGTTTTTT.